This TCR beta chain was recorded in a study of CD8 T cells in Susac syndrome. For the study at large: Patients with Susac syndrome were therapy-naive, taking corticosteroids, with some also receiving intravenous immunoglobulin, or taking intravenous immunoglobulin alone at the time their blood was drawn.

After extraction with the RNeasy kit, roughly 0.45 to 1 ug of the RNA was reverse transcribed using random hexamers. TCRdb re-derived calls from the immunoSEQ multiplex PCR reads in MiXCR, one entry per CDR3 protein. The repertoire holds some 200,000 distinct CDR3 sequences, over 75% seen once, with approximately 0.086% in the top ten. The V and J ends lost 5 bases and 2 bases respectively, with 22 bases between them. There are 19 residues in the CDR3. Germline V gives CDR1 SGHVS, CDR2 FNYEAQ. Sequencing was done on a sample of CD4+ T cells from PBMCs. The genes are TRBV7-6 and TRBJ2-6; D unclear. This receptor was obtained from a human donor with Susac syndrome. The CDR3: CASSLTVPQPFTGANVLTF. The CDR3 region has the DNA TGTGCCAGCAGCCTAACCGTCCCGCAACCCTTCACTGGGGCCAACGTCCTGACTTTC.